Sequencing of this T cell receptor (beta chain) was carried out in a study of control samples from healthy donors and cancer patients. Only in-frame clones appear in the TCRdb table, and some are missing; sequencing was by immunoSEQ multiplex PCR. This table holds around 68,000 clones, around 80% found once. Germline V lookup: CDR1 SGHRS, CDR2 YFSETQ. The CDR3 length is 17 residues. V was clipped by 4 bases and J by 1 base; unmatched bases: 10. Sequenced: blood. The genes are TRBV5-1 and TRBJ2-5; 10 nucleotides align to TRBD2. This sequence originates from a man aged 60 to 69 in good health. The CDR3 DNA reads TGCGCCAGCAGCCCGATTGGACTAGCGGATTTCCAAGAGACCCAGTACTTC. Translated: CASSPIGLADFQETQYF.